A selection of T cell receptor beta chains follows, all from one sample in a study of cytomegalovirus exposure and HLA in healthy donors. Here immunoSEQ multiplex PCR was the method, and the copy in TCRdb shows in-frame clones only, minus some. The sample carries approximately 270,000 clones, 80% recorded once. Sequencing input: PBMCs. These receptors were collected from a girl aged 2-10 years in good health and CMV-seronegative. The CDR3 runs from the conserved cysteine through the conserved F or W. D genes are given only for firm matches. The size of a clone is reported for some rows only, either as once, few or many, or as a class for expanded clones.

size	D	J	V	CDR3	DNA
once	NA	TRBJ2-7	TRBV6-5	CASSYRGRGYEQYF	TGTGCCAGCAGTTACAGGGGAAGGGGCTACGAGCAGTACTTC
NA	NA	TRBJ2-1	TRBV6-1	CASSDQDSPSYNEQFF	TGTGCCAGCAGTGACCAGGACTCCCCCTCCTACAATGAGCAGTTCTTC
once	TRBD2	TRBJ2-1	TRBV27	CASSFVRDYYNEQFF	TGTGCCAGCAGTTTTGTCCGGGACTATTACAATGAGCAGTTCTTC
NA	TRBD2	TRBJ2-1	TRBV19	CASSISRGSIHEQFF	TGTGCCAGTAGTATTAGCCGCGGGAGTATTCATGAGCAGTTCTTC
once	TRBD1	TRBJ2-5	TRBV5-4	CASSFGTGKVETQYF	TGTGCCAGCAGCTTCGGGACAGGGAAAGTGGAGACCCAGTACTTC
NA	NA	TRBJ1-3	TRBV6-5	CASAKRSRRNTIYF	TGTGCCAGCGCTAAGCGGTCGCGTCGAAACACCATATATTTT
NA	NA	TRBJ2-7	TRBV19	CASSIQGRGSYEQYF	TGTGCCAGTAGTATTCAGGGCCGGGGGTCCTACGAGCAGTACTTC
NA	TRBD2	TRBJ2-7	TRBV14	CASSPPGLANPYEQYF	TGTGCCAGCAGCCCTCCGGGACTAGCGAATCCCTACGAGCAGTACTTC
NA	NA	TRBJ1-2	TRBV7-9	CSSSLLDTYYGYTF	TGTTCCAGCAGCTTATTGGACACGTACTATGGCTACACCTTC
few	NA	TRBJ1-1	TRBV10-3	CAISEFGRGTEAFF	TGTGCCATCAGTGAGTTCGGCAGGGGCACTGAAGCTTTCTTT
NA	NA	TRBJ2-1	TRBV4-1	CASSQISWTNYNEQFF	TGCGCCAGCAGCCAGATTTCTTGGACAAACTACAATGAGCAGTTCTTC
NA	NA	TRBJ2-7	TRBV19	CASTSRSSIEQYF	TGTGCCAGTACTTCCCGCAGTTCCATCGAGCAGTACTTC
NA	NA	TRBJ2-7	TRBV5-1	CASSLEGQDAYEQYF	TGCGCCAGCAGCTTGGAGGGGCAGGACGCCTACGAGCAGTACTTC
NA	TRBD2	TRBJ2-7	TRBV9	CASSNGAGANYEQYF	TGTGCCAGCAGCAACGGAGCGGGGGCCAACTACGAGCAGTACTTC
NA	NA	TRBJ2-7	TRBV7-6	CASSHSSTRQTYEQYF	TGTGCCAGCAGCCACTCATCGACCAGGCAAACCTACGAGCAGTACTTC
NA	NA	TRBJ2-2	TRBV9	CASTRHRENTGELFF	TGTGCCAGCACCCGCCACCGGGAGAACACCGGGGAGCTGTTTTTT
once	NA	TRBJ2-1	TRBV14	CASTLGSAEQFF	TGTGCCAGCACCCTAGGGAGTGCTGAGCAGTTCTTC
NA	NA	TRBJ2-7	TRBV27	CASSLSYVGVYEQYF	TGTGCCAGCAGTTTATCGTACGTGGGAGTCTACGAGCAGTACTTC
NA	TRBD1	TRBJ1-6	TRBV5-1	CANSANRGHLHF	TGCGCCAACAGCGCCAACAGGGGTCACCTCCACTTT
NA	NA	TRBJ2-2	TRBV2	CASKQGEAGELFF	TGTGCCAGCAAACAGGGAGAGGCCGGGGAGCTGTTTTTT
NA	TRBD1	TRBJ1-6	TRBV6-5	CASSPNGQGGSPLHF	TGTGCCAGCAGTCCGAATGGACAGGGCGGATCACCCCTCCACTTT
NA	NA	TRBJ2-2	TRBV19	CASRGLGTGELFF	TGTGCCAGTAGGGGGCTTGGCACCGGGGAGCTGTTTTTT
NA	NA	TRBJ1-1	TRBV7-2	CASSLVSYRASTEAFF	TGTGCCAGCAGCTTAGTATCCTACAGGGCCTCCACTGAAGCTTTCTTT
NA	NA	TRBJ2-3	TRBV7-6	CASSWSRISDTQYF	TGTGCCAGCAGCTGGAGCCGTATATCAGATACGCAGTATTTT
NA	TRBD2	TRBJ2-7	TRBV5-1	CASSPGLVPYEQYF	TGCGCCAGCAGCCCGGGACTAGTTCCCTACGAGCAGTACTTC
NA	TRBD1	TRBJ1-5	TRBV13	CASSLGWGTAWPQHF	TGTGCCAGCAGCTTAGGCTGGGGGACAGCGTGGCCCCAGCATTTT
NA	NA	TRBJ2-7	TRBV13	CASSPTSSRNEQYF	TGTGCCAGCAGCCCAACTAGCAGTAGAAACGAGCAGTACTTC
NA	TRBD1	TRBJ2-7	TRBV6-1	CASSPVAGGRYEQYF	TGTGCCAGCAGCCCGGTGGCAGGGGGTCGTTACGAGCAGTACTTC
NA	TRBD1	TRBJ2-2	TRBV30	CAWSSGQGAAGELFF	TGTGCCTGGAGTTCGGGACAGGGGGCCGCCGGGGAGCTGTTTTTT
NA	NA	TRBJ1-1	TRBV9	CASSVEGGGTEAFF	TGTGCCAGCAGCGTAGAGGGAGGCGGCACTGAAGCTTTCTTT
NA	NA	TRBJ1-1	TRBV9	CASSPGGEMNTEAFF	TGTGCCAGCAGCCCGGGGGGGGAGATGAACACTGAAGCTTTCTTT
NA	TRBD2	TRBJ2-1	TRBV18	CASSPKLAGVSYNEQFF	TGTGCCAGCTCACCCAAGTTAGCGGGGGTTTCCTACAATGAGCAGTTCTTC
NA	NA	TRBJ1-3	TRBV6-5	CASSYSHSGNTIYF	TGTGCCAGCAGTTATTCCCACTCTGGAAACACCATATATTTT
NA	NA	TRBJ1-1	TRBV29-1	CSVDPGLNTEAFF	TGCAGCGTTGATCCAGGGCTTAACACTGAAGCTTTCTTT
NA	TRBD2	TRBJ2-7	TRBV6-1	CASSTGTSGYEQYF	TGTGCCAGCAGCACCGGGACTAGCGGCTACGAGCAGTACTTC
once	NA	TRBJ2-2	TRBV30	CAWSAPPGVKKLFF	TGTGCCTGGAGTGCCCCCCCAGGGGTTAAAAAGCTGTTTTTT
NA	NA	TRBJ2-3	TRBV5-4	CASSSQGTDTQYF	TGTGCCAGCAGCTCACAGGGTACAGATACGCAGTATTTT
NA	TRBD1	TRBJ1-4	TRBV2	CASTRQGGYEKLFF	TGTGCCAGCACTAGACAGGGGGGCTATGAAAAACTGTTTTTT
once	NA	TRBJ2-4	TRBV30	CAWSSRGNIQYF	TGTGCCTGGAGTAGTAGGGGGAACATTCAGTACTTC
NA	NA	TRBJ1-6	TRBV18	CASSPVWSESNSPLHF	TGTGCCAGCTCCCCCGTTTGGAGTGAAAGCAATTCACCCCTCCACTTT
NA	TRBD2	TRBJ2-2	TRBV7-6	CASSLRLAGELFF	TGTGCCAGCAGCTTACGACTAGCTGGGGAGCTGTTTTTT
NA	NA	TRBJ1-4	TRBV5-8	CASRFRALQFDEKLFF	TGTGCCAGCAGATTCAGGGCACTTCAATTTGATGAAAAACTGTTTTTT
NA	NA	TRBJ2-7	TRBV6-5	CASSYRPEGEQYF	TGTGCCAGCAGTTACAGACCTGAGGGCGAGCAGTACTTC
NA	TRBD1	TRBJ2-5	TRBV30	CAWSGTGQRETQYF	TGTGCCTGGAGTGGGACAGGCCAGAGGGAGACCCAGTACTTC
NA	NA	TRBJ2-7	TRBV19	CASSIGGAAYEQYF	TGTGCCAGTAGTATAGGTGGGGCCGCCTACGAGCAGTACTTC
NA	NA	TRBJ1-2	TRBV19	CASRSTVGRARLDGYTF	TGTGCCAGTAGGAGTACCGTGGGCAGGGCTCGGTTGGATGGCTACACCTTC